This T cell receptor (beta chain) was obtained from a study of T-cell reconstitution after alpha-beta-depleted transplantation in children. The V gene's germline CDR1 is SGDLS and CDR2 YYNGEE. This CDR3 is 17 amino acids long. V shed 3 bases, J shed 4 bases, and the junction held 13 bases outside the gene matches. It was with unique molecular identifiers that the TCRbeta library was prepared. TCRdb used MiXCR to reprocess the PCR reads, holding one entry per CDR3 protein. The sample contains about 640,000 distinct CDR3 sequences, 16% of which appear only once. The sample holds one count of this clonotype.

The chain joins TRBV9 to TRBJ1-1, with 9 bases identical to TRBD1. This sequence originates from a human donor who donated a stem cell graft to a child with acute myeloid leukemia. Source: PBMCs from the stem cell graft donor, taken from the stem cell graft. The CDR3 sequence is CASSGTPGTGLLTEAFF. CDR3 DNA: TGTGCCAGCAGCGGGACCCCCGGGACAGGGCTTCTCACTGAAGCTTTCTTT.